One T cell receptor (beta chain) is described in this entry. Its target is not known. Reverse transcription of extracted RNA yielded cDNA, which provided the sequencing template. Some clones are missing from TCRdb's copy, which holds only in-frame ones; the method was immunoSEQ multiplex PCR. The table has 100,000 to 150,000 clones, approximately 60% seen once. This sample is part of a study of CD8+ T cells in alopecia areata. Study-level information: People stayed on tofacitinib for 6 to 18 months, then stopped the drug for 6 months.

Treatment given: oral pan-JAK inhibitor, 5-10 mg twice daily. Trimming removed 4 bases at V and 2 bases at J, with 11 bases between. Germline-derived CDR1 and CDR2 are SNHLY and FYNNEI. The CDR3 spans 14 residues. Whole-study findings and limits: Lesional tissue from the scalp (especially in alopecia totalis/universalis) showed higher clonality than normal scalp. Expanded CD8+ clones among the top 100, as well as scalp clonality, were significantly decreased by tofacitinib.

The TCR was taken from a human donor with alopecia areata. V usage is TRBV2 and J usage is TRBJ2-5; D is undetermined. The sample here was CD4+ T cells sorted from blood, taken at week 4, from a patient treated with tofacitinib. The CDR3 DNA reads TGTGCCAGCAGTGGTGGTTCCGTACAAGAGACCCAGTACTTC. Its protein is CASSGGSVQETQYF.